These T cell receptor beta chains were read from a single sample in a study of shared clonotypes between healthy human individuals. Libraries were prepared by immunoSEQ multiplex PCR; TCRdb keeps only in-frame clonotypes and omits some of them. Of around 500,000 clones in the sample, around four fifths were seen once. The material sequenced was PBMCs. Every receptor here comes from a woman in her thirties or forties in good health. Some clones in this sample may be carry-over from other donors' samples. Each CDR3 is given with its conserved first and last residue. A D gene is named only where the DNA matches it firmly. Clone size is not always given. Where it is, it says once, few, many or a class for expanded clones.

CDR3aa: CASSVGGRGYEQYF
CDR3nt: TGTGCCAGCAGCGTAGGCGGGAGAGGGTACGAGCAGTACTTC
j_gene: TRBJ2-7
d_gene: TRBD2
v_gene: TRBV9
abundance: NA

CDR3aa: CASSREGPDTQYF
CDR3nt: TGTGCCAGCAGCCGGGAGGGCCCAGATACGCAGTATTTT
j_gene: TRBJ2-3
d_gene: TRBD2
v_gene: TRBV2
abundance: NA

CDR3aa: CASSIDLPVYMNTEAFF
CDR3nt: TGTGCCAGTAGTATAGATCTCCCAGTCTACATGAACACTGAAGCTTTCTTT
j_gene: TRBJ1-1
d_gene: NA
v_gene: TRBV19
abundance: NA

CDR3aa: CASRGTGGSDTQYF
CDR3nt: TGCGCCAGCAGAGGGACAGGGGGCTCGGATACGCAGTATTTT
j_gene: TRBJ2-3
d_gene: TRBD1
v_gene: TRBV5-1
abundance: once

CDR3aa: CASSPVRGTRTDTQYF
CDR3nt: TGTGCCAGCAGCCCCGTCCGCGGGACCCGCACAGATACGCAGTATTTT
j_gene: TRBJ2-3
d_gene: NA
v_gene: TRBV7-2
abundance: NA

CDR3aa: CASSLAGGFTYNEQFF
CDR3nt: TGCGCCAGCAGCTTGGCGGGCGGATTTACCTACAATGAGCAGTTCTTC
j_gene: TRBJ2-1
d_gene: NA
v_gene: TRBV5-1
abundance: NA

CDR3aa: CASSLALAGGEQFF
CDR3nt: TGTGCCAGCAGCTTAGCGCTTGCGGGAGGTGAGCAGTTCTTC
j_gene: TRBJ2-1
d_gene: TRBD2
v_gene: TRBV7-9
abundance: NA

CDR3aa: CASEESSGANVLTF
CDR3nt: TGTGCCAGCGAGGAGAGCTCAGGGGCCAACGTCCTGACTTTC
j_gene: TRBJ2-6
d_gene: NA
v_gene: TRBV28
abundance: NA

CDR3aa: CASSDSASGDYNEQFF
CDR3nt: TGTGCCAGCAGTGACTCGGCTAGCGGGGATTACAATGAGCAGTTCTTC
j_gene: TRBJ2-1
d_gene: TRBD2
v_gene: TRBV6-4
abundance: NA

CDR3aa: CASSTGTGGPNEQYF
CDR3nt: TGTGCCAGCAGTACTGGGACAGGGGGCCCCAACGAGCAGTACTTC
j_gene: TRBJ2-7
d_gene: TRBD1
v_gene: TRBV6-6
abundance: NA

CDR3aa: CASSLGSQETQYF
CDR3nt: TGTGCCAGCAGTTTAGGGTCCCAAGAGACCCAGTACTTC
j_gene: TRBJ2-5
d_gene: NA
v_gene: TRBV28
abundance: NA

CDR3aa: CASSYGSPSYEQYF
CDR3nt: TGCGCCAGCAGCTATGGGTCGCCCTCCTACGAGCAGTACTTC
j_gene: TRBJ2-7
d_gene: NA
v_gene: TRBV5-1
abundance: once

CDR3aa: CASSSPVGVKLVETQYF
CDR3nt: TGCGCCAGCAGCTCGCCGGTTGGTGTCAAGTTGGTAGAGACCCAGTACTTC
j_gene: TRBJ2-5
d_gene: NA
v_gene: TRBV5-1
abundance: NA

CDR3aa: CASSLAPQSDTGELFF
CDR3nt: TGCGCCAGCAGCTTGGCGCCCCAGTCCGACACCGGGGAGCTGTTTTTT
j_gene: TRBJ2-2
d_gene: NA
v_gene: TRBV5-1
abundance: once

CDR3aa: CASTETGRAKLNEKLFF
CDR3nt: TGTGCCAGCACCGAAACGGGCCGCGCCAAACTAAATGAAAAACTGTTTTTT
j_gene: TRBJ1-4
d_gene: NA
v_gene: TRBV7-8
abundance: NA

CDR3aa: CASSLGANQETQYF
CDR3nt: TGTGCCAGCAGTTTAGGTGCCAACCAAGAGACCCAGTACTTC
j_gene: TRBJ2-5
d_gene: NA
v_gene: TRBV6-5
abundance: NA

CDR3aa: CAIRAENTEAFF
CDR3nt: TGTGCCATCAGAGCAGAGAACACTGAAGCTTTCTTT
j_gene: TRBJ1-1
d_gene: NA
v_gene: TRBV10-3
abundance: NA

CDR3aa: CASSENGPYEQYF
CDR3nt: TGTGCCAGCAGTGAAAACGGTCCCTACGAGCAGTACTTC
j_gene: TRBJ2-7
d_gene: NA
v_gene: TRBV2
abundance: NA

CDR3aa: CASSYSRRAGELFF
CDR3nt: TGTGCCAGCAGTTACAGTAGGCGGGCCGGGGAGCTGTTTTTT
j_gene: TRBJ2-2
d_gene: NA
v_gene: TRBV6-5
abundance: few

CDR3aa: CASSLGNTQYF
CDR3nt: TGTGCCAGCAGTTTAGGGAATACGCAGTATTTT
j_gene: TRBJ2-3
d_gene: NA
v_gene: TRBV27
abundance: NA

CDR3aa: CASSPGFGRGTRGTQYF
CDR3nt: TGCGCCAGCAGCCCAGGTTTCGGCAGGGGGACTAGGGGTACGCAGTATTTT
j_gene: TRBJ2-3
d_gene: NA
v_gene: TRBV4-1
abundance: NA

CDR3aa: CASREAGAYGYTF
CDR3nt: TGTGCCAGCAGAGAAGCGGGGGCCTATGGCTACACCTTC
j_gene: TRBJ1-2
d_gene: NA
v_gene: TRBV2
abundance: NA

CDR3aa: CASSPLRLAGGPGNEQFF
CDR3nt: TGTGCCAGCAGCCCCCTTAGACTAGCGGGAGGGCCTGGCAATGAGCAGTTCTTC
j_gene: TRBJ2-1
d_gene: TRBD2
v_gene: TRBV11-2
abundance: NA

CDR3aa: CARKTGGGMNTEAFF
CDR3nt: TGTGCCAGAAAAACAGGGGGCGGAATGAACACTGAAGCTTTCTTT
j_gene: TRBJ1-1
d_gene: TRBD1
v_gene: TRBV30
abundance: few

CDR3aa: CASSIGTGAHEQYF
CDR3nt: TGTGCCAGCAGTATTGGGACAGGGGCCCACGAGCAGTACTTC
j_gene: TRBJ2-7
d_gene: TRBD1
v_gene: TRBV9
abundance: NA

CDR3aa: CASSYATSGTWNEQFF
CDR3nt: TGTGCCAGCAGCTATGCCACTAGCGGGACGTGGAATGAGCAGTTCTTC
j_gene: TRBJ2-1
d_gene: TRBD2
v_gene: TRBV7-2
abundance: NA

CDR3aa: CASTGTSWMGTQYF
CDR3nt: TGTGCCAGCACGGGGACTAGTTGGATGGGGACCCAGTACTTC
j_gene: TRBJ2-5
d_gene: TRBD2
v_gene: TRBV28
abundance: NA

CDR3aa: CASSDRARITEAFF
CDR3nt: TGTGCCAGCAGCGACAGGGCGAGGATCACTGAAGCTTTCTTT
j_gene: TRBJ1-1
d_gene: TRBD1
v_gene: TRBV2
abundance: NA

CDR3aa: CASSSGHSYEQYF
CDR3nt: TGCGCCAGCAGCTCAGGCCACTCCTACGAGCAGTACTTC
j_gene: TRBJ2-7
d_gene: NA
v_gene: TRBV5-1
abundance: NA

CDR3aa: CAWGRQGAWEQYF
CDR3nt: TGTGCCTGGGGAAGACAGGGGGCGTGGGAGCAGTACTTC
j_gene: TRBJ2-7
d_gene: TRBD1
v_gene: TRBV30
abundance: NA

CDR3aa: CASSFQGAGANVLTF
CDR3nt: TGTGCCAGCAGTTTTCAGGGTGCTGGGGCCAACGTCCTGACTTTC
j_gene: TRBJ2-6
d_gene: NA
v_gene: TRBV6-5
abundance: NA

CDR3aa: CASSYRGPNSPLHF
CDR3nt: TGTGCCAGCAGTTACCGGGGACCTAATTCACCCCTCCACTTT
j_gene: TRBJ1-6
d_gene: NA
v_gene: TRBV6-6
abundance: NA

CDR3aa: CASSLVWSGDTEAFF
CDR3nt: TGTGCCAGCAGCTTGGTTTGGTCAGGGGACACTGAAGCTTTCTTT
j_gene: TRBJ1-1
d_gene: NA
v_gene: TRBV7-9
abundance: NA

CDR3aa: CASSRLAGERNEQFF
CDR3nt: TGTGCCAGCAGTCGTCTAGCGGGAGAGAGGAATGAGCAGTTCTTC
j_gene: TRBJ2-1
d_gene: TRBD2
v_gene: TRBV28
abundance: NA

CDR3aa: CSAVRYEQYF
CDR3nt: TGCAGTGCTGTCCGTTACGAGCAGTACTTC
j_gene: TRBJ2-7
d_gene: NA
v_gene: TRBV20-1
abundance: NA

CDR3aa: CASSPPFGSYEQYF
CDR3nt: TGTGCCAGCTCACCACCGTTCGGCTCCTACGAGCAGTACTTC
j_gene: TRBJ2-7
d_gene: NA
v_gene: TRBV18
abundance: NA

CDR3aa: CASSGTLGGRAVGELFF
CDR3nt: TGTGCCAGCAGCGGGACCTTGGGCGGGAGGGCCGTCGGGGAGCTGTTTTTT
j_gene: TRBJ2-2
d_gene: TRBD2
v_gene: TRBV5-4
abundance: NA

CDR3aa: CASSARWDTSYEQYF
CDR3nt: TGTGCCAGCAGCGCAAGATGGGACACCTCCTACGAGCAGTACTTC
j_gene: TRBJ2-7
d_gene: NA
v_gene: TRBV9
abundance: NA

CDR3aa: CASSLERRSYEQYF
CDR3nt: TGTGCCAGCAGCTTAGAACGCCGCTCCTACGAGCAGTACTTC
j_gene: TRBJ2-7
d_gene: NA
v_gene: TRBV7-2
abundance: NA

CDR3aa: CASSPGGFGNTIYF
CDR3nt: TGTGCCAGCAGCCCCGGAGGATTCGGAAACACCATATATTTT
j_gene: TRBJ1-3
d_gene: NA
v_gene: TRBV7-2
abundance: NA

CDR3aa: CASSDRTVGEQYF
CDR3nt: TGTGCCAGCAGTGATCGCACAGTCGGCGAGCAGTACTTC
j_gene: TRBJ2-7
d_gene: NA
v_gene: TRBV6-1
abundance: few

CDR3aa: CASSPRTSGRTGELFF
CDR3nt: TGTGCCAGCAGCCCGCGGACTAGCGGGAGGACCGGGGAGCTGTTTTTT
j_gene: TRBJ2-2
d_gene: TRBD2
v_gene: TRBV7-2
abundance: few

CDR3aa: CASSLGGRRETQYF
CDR3nt: TGTGCCAGCAGCTTAGGCGGGAGACGAGAGACCCAGTACTTC
j_gene: TRBJ2-5
d_gene: TRBD2
v_gene: TRBV7-2
abundance: once

CDR3aa: CASSSTPNQPQHF
CDR3nt: TGTGCCAGCAGCTCCACCCCCAATCAGCCCCAGCATTTT
j_gene: TRBJ1-5
d_gene: NA
v_gene: TRBV5-4
abundance: NA

CDR3aa: CASSLLTSQETQYF
CDR3nt: TGTGCCAGCAGCTTATTGACTTCTCAAGAGACCCAGTACTTC
j_gene: TRBJ2-5
d_gene: NA
v_gene: TRBV7-9
abundance: NA

CDR3aa: CAWSVSPRSGYTF
CDR3nt: TGTGCCTGGAGTGTATCCCCCCGGTCGGGCTACACCTTC
j_gene: TRBJ1-2
d_gene: NA
v_gene: TRBV30
abundance: NA

CDR3aa: CASSEGQSSYNEQFF
CDR3nt: TGTGCCAGCAGTGAAGGACAGAGCTCCTACAATGAGCAGTTCTTC
j_gene: TRBJ2-1
d_gene: NA
v_gene: TRBV2
abundance: NA

CDR3aa: CASSVQGTGANVLTF
CDR3nt: TGTGCCAGCAGCGTACAGGGTACTGGGGCCAACGTCCTGACTTTC
j_gene: TRBJ2-6
d_gene: NA
v_gene: TRBV9
abundance: once

CDR3aa: CASSQVMGTGELFF
CDR3nt: TGTGCCAGCAGCCAAGTGATGGGGACCGGGGAGCTGTTTTTT
j_gene: TRBJ2-2
d_gene: NA
v_gene: TRBV14
abundance: NA

CDR3aa: CASSLQGAHEQYF
CDR3nt: TGTGCCAGCAGCTTACAGGGGGCCCACGAGCAGTACTTC
j_gene: TRBJ2-7
d_gene: TRBD1
v_gene: TRBV5-3
abundance: NA

CDR3aa: CASSPDRVGNQPQHF
CDR3nt: TGTGCCAGCAGCCCAGACAGGGTCGGCAATCAGCCCCAGCATTTT
j_gene: TRBJ1-5
d_gene: TRBD1
v_gene: TRBV28
abundance: NA

CDR3aa: CASSILGRRESYEQYF
CDR3nt: TGTGCCAGTAGTATTTTAGGGCGGCGGGAGAGCTACGAGCAGTACTTC
j_gene: TRBJ2-7
d_gene: TRBD2
v_gene: TRBV19
abundance: NA

CDR3aa: CASSTDGRVPYGYTF
CDR3nt: TGTGCCAGTAGTACGGACGGTCGAGTCCCTTATGGCTACACCTTC
j_gene: TRBJ1-2
d_gene: NA
v_gene: TRBV19
abundance: NA

CDR3aa: CASSRRAGTDTQYF
CDR3nt: TGTGCCAGTAGTCGTCGGGCCGGCACAGATACGCAGTATTTT
j_gene: TRBJ2-3
d_gene: NA
v_gene: TRBV19
abundance: NA

CDR3aa: CASSLAPPLAGRQETQYF
CDR3nt: TGTGCCAGCAGTTTAGCGCCCCCACTAGCGGGAAGACAAGAGACCCAGTACTTC
j_gene: TRBJ2-5
d_gene: TRBD2
v_gene: TRBV27
abundance: NA

CDR3aa: CASSRFGGLSSGNTIYF
CDR3nt: TGTGCCAGCAGCCGATTCGGGGGCCTTTCCTCTGGAAACACCATATATTTT
j_gene: TRBJ1-3
d_gene: NA
v_gene: TRBV7-9
abundance: NA

CDR3aa: CASSSGQSEAFF
CDR3nt: TGTGCCAGCAGCTCGGGACAAAGTGAAGCTTTCTTT
j_gene: TRBJ1-1
d_gene: NA
v_gene: TRBV6-1
abundance: NA